The 16 T cell receptor beta chains below all came from one sample that was sequenced in a study of OX40 agonist ivuxolimab in advanced cancers. The library was obtained by the immunoSEQ multiplex PCR assay. TCRdb carries this immuneACCESS record with in-frame sequences only. Its versions omit some clonotypes, under half of them owing to an unresolved V gene in the studies checked, with the rest unexplained. In this sample the table shows under 80,000 clones, 88% of which occur a single time. In total, the top ten clones hold over 4% of the sample. Source: CD4+ or CD8+ T cells sorted from blood, taken in a trial of the OX40 agonist ivuxolimab. The receptors originated from an adult with an advanced solid tumor such as melanoma, head and neck, liver or kidney cancer.

This chain links TRBV5-4 with TRBJ1-6, with D unresolved. The CDR3 is made up of 15 amino acids. Germline assignment: CDR1 SGHNT and CDR2 YYREEE (reference sequence). V dropped 0 bases and J dropped 5 bases, with 9 bases sitting between them. The CDR3 here is CASSLGGVHNSPLHF. The CDR3 DNA is TGTGCCAGCAGCTTGGGCGGAGTACATAATTCACCCCTCCACTTT.

The chain employs TRBV28 and TRBJ1-4; 8 nucleotides line up with TRBD1. V dropped 5 bases and J dropped 5; count of bases not matched to a gene: 4. This CDR3 is built from 14 residues. CDR1 and CDR2 from the germline V gene are MDHEN and SYDVKM. CDR3 amino acids: CASSTRGLNEKLFF. The CDR3 nucleotides are TGTGCCAGCAGTACCAGGGGGCTCAATGAAAAACTGTTTTTT.

The chain joins TRBV6-5 to TRBJ1-5; a weak D match, TRBD1 (6 bases). Germline CDR1 and CDR2: MNHEY and SVGAGI. The CDR3 length is 15 residues. Trimming stripped 5 bases from V and 2 bases from J, with 13 bases between. DNA for the CDR3: TGTGCCAGCAGTACGGGGGCGTGGGGCAATCAGCCCCAGCATTTT. Amino acid sequence: CASSTGAWGNQPQHF.

The chain employs TRBV6-5 and TRBJ2-7, with 8 bases identical to TRBD2. Trimming at V came to 4 bases and at J to 11 bases, leaving 7 bases not matched to a gene. The CDR3 extends over 12 amino acids. Germline CDR1 and CDR2: MNHEY and SVGAGI. The CDR3 bases are TGTGCCAGCAGTTCCTACGAGCGGGAGAAGTACTTC. Amino acids: CASSSYEREKYF.

This chain connects TRBV7-9 to TRBJ2-2; 7 bases are shared with TRBD2. Trimming took 4 bases from V and 3 from J; bases not matched to a gene: 8. This CDR3 spans 16 amino acids. Germline V gene sequence: CDR1 SEHNR, CDR2 FQNEAQ (reference sequence). Written as DNA, the CDR3 is TGTGCCAGCAGCTACAGTAGCGGGCAATACACCGGGGAGCTGTTTTTT. It specifies CASSYSSGQYTGELFF.

The chain recombines TRBV7-9 with TRBJ1-2; TRBD1 agrees at 9 bases. The CDR3 runs 12 residues. Germline assignment: CDR1 SEHNR and CDR2 FQNEAQ (reference sequence). The trim removed 5 bases at V and 7 bases at J, leaving 2 bases unmatched. In DNA form, the CDR3 reads TGTGCCAGCAGCCGGGGACAGGGTGGCTACACCTTC. It yields the protein CASSRGQGGYTF. Looking up the rest from reference TRBV7-9 and TRBJ1-2 gives the full variable domain: DTGVSQNPRHKITKRGQNVTFRCDPISEHNRLYWYRQTLGQGPEFLTYFQNEAQLEKSRLLSDRFSAERPKGSFSTLEIQRTEQGDSAMYLCASSRGQGGYTFGSGTRLTVV.

This chain links TRBV11-3 with TRBJ2-1, with TRBD1 as a possible D gene (5 bases). Trimming took off 1 base at V and 5 bases at J, with 9 bases between the two ends. CDR1 and CDR2 (germline): SGHNT, YENEEA. The CDR3 spans 14 residues. CDR3 region: CASSLAGIHNEQFF. CDR3 coding DNA: TGTGCCAGCAGCTTAGCAGGGATCCACAATGAGCAGTTCTTC. Together with reference TRBV11-3 and TRBJ2-1, the CDR3 gives the full variable domain: EAGVVQSPRYKIIEKKQPVAFWCNPISGHNTLYWYLQNLGQGPELLIRYENEEAVDDSQLPKDRFSAERLKGVDSTLKIQPAELGDSAVYLCASSLAGIHNEQFFGPGTRLTVL.

V gene TRBV7-3 combines with J gene TRBJ2-3; 7 nucleotides agree with TRBD2. The CDR3 runs to 16 residues. The germline CDR1 and CDR2 sequences are SGHTA and FQGTGA. Trimming at V came to 5 bases and at J to 3 bases, leaving 11 bases not matched to a gene. The CDR3 DNA reads as TGTGCCAGCAGCCCAAACCAACTAGCGTCGACAGATACGCAGTATTTT. Translating gives CASSPNQLASTDTQYF.

This chain joins TRBV6-1 and TRBJ2-5, with unresolved D. Matching the DNA end better, TRBJ2-7 makes the J call doubtful. From germline, CDR1 is MNHNS and CDR2 SASEGT. This CDR3 region has 13 residues. CDR3 protein: CASSDWGSYEQYF. The CDR3 nucleotides are TGTGCCAGCAGTGACTGGGGTTCCTACGAGCAGTACTTC.

This clone was seen a few times. Other DNA sequences in this sample translate to the same CDR3. The genes are TRBV7-6 and TRBJ2-1, with 8 bases that match TRBD2. Germline trimming cut 8 bases from V and 5 bases from J; bases unmatched to any gene: 8. There are 14 residues in the CDR3. CDR1 SGHVS and CDR2 FNYEAQ come from the germline V gene. The CDR3 DNA sequence: TGTGCCAGCGGTCTTTCAGCGGGAGACAATGAGCAGTTCTTC. It specifies CASGLSAGDNEQFF.

The V call is TRBV2, the J call TRBJ2-3; D is perhaps TRBD2 (6 bases). The CDR3 is 12 amino acids. The germline CDR1 and CDR2 sequences are SNHLY and FYNNEI. Trimming pared 6 bases from V and 6 bases from J, leaving 10 bases between. The CDR3 here is CASRLGRDTQYF. The CDR3 DNA follows: TGTGCCAGCAGGCTGGGGAGGGATACGCAGTATTTT.

The chain uses TRBV19 and TRBJ2-7; 7 positions agree with TRBD2. This CDR3 has 14 residues. Germline V lookup: CDR1 LNHDA, CDR2 SQIVND (reference sequence). The V gene end was trimmed by 5 bases and the J gene end by 0 bases; junction bases not matched to a gene: 4. The CDR3, as DNA: TGTGCCAGTAGTTTTTCGGGAGGCTCCTACGAGCAGTACTTC. Its protein is CASSFSGGSYEQYF.

The rearrangement joins TRBV11-2 to TRBJ1-5; weak D call: TRBD1 (5 bases). Germline loops: CDR1 SGHAT, CDR2 FQNNGV. V lost 2 bases to trimming and J lost 4 bases, with 9 bases between them. There are 14 residues in the CDR3. Here the CDR3 DNA reads TGTGCCAGCAGCTTATGGGGGGGGAATCAGCCCCAGCATTTT. Amino acid sequence: CASSLWGGNQPQHF.

The chain joins TRBV5-4 to TRBJ2-1, with 11 bases aligning to TRBD2. J was trimmed by 7 bases and V by 0 bases; bases with no gene match: 9. CDR3 length equals 17 residues. Germline V gives CDR1 SGHNT, CDR2 YYREEE (reference sequence). The CDR3 here is CASSLVGGLAARNEQFF. For the CDR3, the DNA is TGTGCCAGCAGCTTGGTAGGGGGACTAGCGGCAAGGAATGAGCAGTTCTTC.

In this sample, this clone turned up once. This chain joins TRBV5-1 and TRBJ1-1; weak D call: TRBD1 (5 bases). The ends were cut back, 0 bases at V and 11 bases at J, with 20 bases in the middle. The CDR3 consists of 15 residues. CDR1 and CDR2 from the germline V gene are SGHRS and YFSETQ. This CDR3 reads CASSLDVRELKMAFF. CDR3 coding DNA: TGCGCCAGCAGCTTGGATGTCAGGGAGCTCAAAATGGCTTTCTTT.

This rearrangement joins TRBV5-1 to TRBJ2-1; 9 nucleotides line up with TRBD2. CDR3 length: 18 residues. Germline trimming cut 4 bases from V and 9 bases from J; bases unmatched to any gene: 20. Germline values: CDR1 SGHRS, CDR2 YFSETQ. CDR3: CASSLSGSSRSLTGEQFF. For the CDR3, the DNA is TGCGCCAGCAGCCTTAGCGGGAGTTCCCGTTCCCTAACCGGTGAGCAGTTCTTC.